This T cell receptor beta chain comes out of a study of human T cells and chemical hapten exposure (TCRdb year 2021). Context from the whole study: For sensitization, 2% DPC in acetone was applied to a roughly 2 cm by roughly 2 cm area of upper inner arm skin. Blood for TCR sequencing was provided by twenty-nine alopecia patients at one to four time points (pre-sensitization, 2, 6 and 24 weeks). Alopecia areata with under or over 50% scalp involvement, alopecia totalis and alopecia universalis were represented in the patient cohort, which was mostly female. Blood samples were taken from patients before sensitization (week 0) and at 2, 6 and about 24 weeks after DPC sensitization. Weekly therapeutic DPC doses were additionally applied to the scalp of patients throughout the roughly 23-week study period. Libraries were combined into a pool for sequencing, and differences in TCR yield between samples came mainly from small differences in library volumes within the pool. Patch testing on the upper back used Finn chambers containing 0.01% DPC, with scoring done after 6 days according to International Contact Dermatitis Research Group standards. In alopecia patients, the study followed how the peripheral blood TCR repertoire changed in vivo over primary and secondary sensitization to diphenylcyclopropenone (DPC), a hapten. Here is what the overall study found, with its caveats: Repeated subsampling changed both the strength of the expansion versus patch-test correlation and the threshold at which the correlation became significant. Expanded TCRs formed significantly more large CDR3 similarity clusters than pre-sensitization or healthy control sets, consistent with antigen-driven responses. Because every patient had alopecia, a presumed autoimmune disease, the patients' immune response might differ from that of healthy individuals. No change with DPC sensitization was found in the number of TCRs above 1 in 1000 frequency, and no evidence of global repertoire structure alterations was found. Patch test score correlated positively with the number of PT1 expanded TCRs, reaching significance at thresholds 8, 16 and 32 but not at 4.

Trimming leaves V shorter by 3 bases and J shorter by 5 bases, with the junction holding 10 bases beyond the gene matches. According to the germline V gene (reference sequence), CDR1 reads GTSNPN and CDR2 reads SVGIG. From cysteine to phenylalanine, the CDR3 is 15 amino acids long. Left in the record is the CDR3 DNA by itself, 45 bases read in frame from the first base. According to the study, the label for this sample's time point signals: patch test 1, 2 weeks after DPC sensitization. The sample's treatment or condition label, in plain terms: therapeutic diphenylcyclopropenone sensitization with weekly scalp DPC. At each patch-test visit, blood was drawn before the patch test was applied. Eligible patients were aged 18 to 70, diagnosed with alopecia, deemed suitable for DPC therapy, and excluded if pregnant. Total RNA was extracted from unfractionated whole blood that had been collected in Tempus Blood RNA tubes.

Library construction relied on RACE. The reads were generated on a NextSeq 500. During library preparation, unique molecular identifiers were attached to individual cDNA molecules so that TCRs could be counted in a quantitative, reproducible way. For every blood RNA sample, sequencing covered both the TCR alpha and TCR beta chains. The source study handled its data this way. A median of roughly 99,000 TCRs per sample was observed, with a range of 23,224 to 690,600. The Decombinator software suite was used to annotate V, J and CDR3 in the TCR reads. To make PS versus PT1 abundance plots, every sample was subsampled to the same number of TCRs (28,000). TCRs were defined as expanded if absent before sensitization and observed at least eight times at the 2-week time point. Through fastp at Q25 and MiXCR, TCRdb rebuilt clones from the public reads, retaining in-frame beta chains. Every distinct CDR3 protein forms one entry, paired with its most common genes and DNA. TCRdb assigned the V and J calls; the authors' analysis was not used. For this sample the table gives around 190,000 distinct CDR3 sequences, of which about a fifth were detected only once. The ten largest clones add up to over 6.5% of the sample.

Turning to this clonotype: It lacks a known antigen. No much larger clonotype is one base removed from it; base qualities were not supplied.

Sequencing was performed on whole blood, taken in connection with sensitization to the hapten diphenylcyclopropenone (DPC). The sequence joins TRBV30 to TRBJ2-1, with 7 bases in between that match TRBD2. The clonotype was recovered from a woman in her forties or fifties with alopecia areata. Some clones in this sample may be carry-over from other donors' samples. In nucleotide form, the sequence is TGTGCCTGGAGCCCCGGACTAGTACGAGACAATGAGCAGTTCTTC. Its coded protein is CAWSPGLVRDNEQFF.